This T cell receptor beta chain was captured by sequencing in a study of blood T cell repertoires in COVID-19. The protocol was immunoSEQ multiplex PCR, while the TCRdb copy is restricted to in-frame clones and leaves out a portion. The sample shows 200,000 to 250,000 clones, 80% of them seen only once. CDR1 SGHRS and CDR2 YFSETQ come from the germline V gene. The CDR3 totals 15 residues. Trimming cost V 4 bases and J 4 bases, with 17 bases left between them. The material sequenced was peripheral blood. This sequence was found in a human donor in a cohort sampled during active COVID-19. The chain recombines TRBV5-1 with TRBJ1-1; no clear D. The CDR3 loop reads CASSPVGGGSTEAFF. The CDR3 coding sequence is TGCGCCAGCAGCCCGGTGGGAGGTGGGAGCACTGAAGCTTTCTTT.